These 13 T cell receptor beta chains came from one sample sequenced in a study of spatial heterogeneity in lung cancer. MiXCR, run by TCRdb on the 5' RACE reads, gives a single entry per CDR3 protein. The sample consists of over 90,000 distinct CDR3 sequences, roughly 9.5% of them appearing once. This sample's time point: sample taken at primary tumor resection. Unsorted whole RNA from tumor, nontumor lung or frozen PBMC underwent sequencing. Sequenced material: PBMCs, taken at surgery. All receptors derive from a male donor with early-stage non-small cell lung cancer.

There are a few counts of this clonotype. This chain joins TRBV6-6 and TRBJ1-4; 8 bases are shared with TRBD1. Germline CDR1 and CDR2: MNHNY and SVGAGI (reference sequence). This CDR3 contains 14 residues. V lost 5 bases to trimming and J lost 6 bases; unmatched junction nucleotides: 5. The CDR3 region is CASSRTGRDEKLFF. CDR3 in DNA: TGTGCCAGCAGTAGGACAGGGCGAGATGAAAAACTGTTTTTT.

This chain uses TRBV20-1 with TRBJ2-3; TRBD2 agrees at 11 bases. Germline-derived CDR1 and CDR2 are DFQATT and SNEGSKA (reference sequence). The CDR3 contains 14 residues. J lost 2 bases, V lost 6 bases, and 4 bases had no gene match. This CDR3 is CSALAGGLTDTQYF. The CDR3 DNA sequence: TGCAGTGCGTTAGCGGGGGGGCTCACAGATACGCAGTATTTT.

This clonotype was seen only a few times. The chain carries TRBV13 and TRBJ2-7, with D possibly being TRBD2 (5 bases). Germline lookup yields CDR1 PRHDT and CDR2 FYEKMQ (reference sequence). V was clipped by 3 bases and J by 2 bases, with 8 bases between them. The CDR3 loop spans 13 amino acids. CDR3 in DNA: TGTGCCAGCAGCTTGAGCGGCACCTACGAGCAGTACTTC. Translation gives CASSLSGTYEQYF.

There are many counts of this clonotype. The chain recombines TRBV7-2 with TRBJ2-3; weak D call: TRBD2 (5 bases). CDR3 length equals 14 residues. Germline V gene lookup returns CDR1 SGHTA and CDR2 FQGNSA. V was shortened by 3 bases and J by 2 bases, with 9 bases between the two germline ends. DNA for the CDR3: TGTGCCAGCAGCTTGGTAGCGATCACAGATACGCAGTATTTT. Amino acid sequence: CASSLVAITDTQYF.

This clonotype was seen ten or more times. The V gene is TRBV23-1, the J gene TRBJ2-1; D gene uncertain. TRBV23-1 is flagged as an ORF with uncertain function. Trimming removed 6 bases from V and 1 base from J, with 13 bases in between. The CDR3 runs 15 residues. The CDR3 DNA sequence: TGCGCCAGCAGCCCGTCGGGTATTTCCTACAATGAGCAGTTCTTC. Encoded protein: CASSPSGISYNEQFF.

The chain links TRBV7-2 to TRBJ1-1; D unclear. Germline V gene data show CDR1 as SGHTA and CDR2 as FQGNSA. This CDR3 spans 14 amino acids. Trimming pared 2 bases from V and 1 base from J, leaving 8 bases between. In DNA, the CDR3 is TGTGCCAGCAGCTTATCCTCGGGGAACACTGAAGCTTTCTTT. Translation gives CASSLSSGNTEAFF. Complete variable domain (other parts from reference TRBV7-2 and TRBJ1-1): GAGVSQSPSNKVTEKGKDVELRCDPISGHTALYWYRQSLGQGLEFLIYFQGNSAPDKSGLPSDRFSAERTGGSVSTLTIQRTQQEDSAVYLCASSLSSGNTEAFFGQGTRLTVV.

This clonotype was counted a few times. The rearrangement joins TRBV2 to TRBJ1-3, with D possibly TRBD1 on 5 matching bases. V lost 6 bases and J 0 bases, leaving 15 bases between the germline ends. The CDR3 sequence is 16 residues long. CDR1 SNHLY and CDR2 FYNNEI come from the germline V gene. This CDR3 is CASSLRQPSSGNTIYF. In nucleotides, the CDR3 is TGTGCCAGCAGCCTCAGACAGCCGAGCTCTGGAAACACCATATATTTT. Full variable domain (missing parts from reference TRBV2 and TRBJ1-3): EPEVTQTPSHQVTQMGQEVILRCVPISNHLYFYWYRQILGQKVEFLVSFYNNEISEKSEIFDDQFSVERPDGSNFTLKIRSTKLEDSAMYFCASSLRQPSSGNTIYFGEGSWLTVV.

This clonotype was counted only a few times. The chain is built from TRBV5-1 and TRBJ2-1; the match to TRBD2 covers 9 bases. Germline V lookup: CDR1 SGHRS, CDR2 YFSETQ. The CDR3 has 16 amino acids. V gave up 1 base and J gave up 9 bases; unmatched junction bases: 11. CDR3: CASSLNLAGSLSEQFF. The CDR3 DNA is TGCGCCAGCAGCTTGAACCTAGCGGGATCCCTAAGTGAGCAGTTCTTC.

This clonotype occurred many times. The chain is built from TRBV5-1 and TRBJ2-3; TRBD2 matches 10 bases. With 4 bases clipped from V and 0 bases from J, the junction kept 5 bases outside the gene matches. The germline V gene has CDR1 SGHRS and CDR2 YFSETQ. This CDR3 region has 16 residues. The DNA for the CDR3 is TGCGCCAGCAGCATAGCGGGGGGCCCTAGCACAGATACGCAGTATTTT. Translation gives CASSIAGGPSTDTQYF.

The chain combines TRBV20-1 with TRBJ2-5; D is possibly TRBD2 (5 bases). This CDR3 has 12 residues. The ends were cut back, 1 base at V and 5 bases at J, with 8 bases in the middle. CDR1 is DFQATT, CDR2 SNEGSKA, per germline (reference sequence). CDR3 in amino acids: CSARGGLETQYF. The CDR3 coding sequence is TGCAGTGCTAGAGGCGGACTCGAGACCCAGTACTTC.

A few counts support this clonotype. The chain couples TRBV4-2 to TRBJ2-3, with TRBD2 matching 10 bases. The CDR3 loop spans 17 amino acids. The ends lost 0 bases at V and 3 bases at J; junction bases unmatched: 6. The germline V gene encodes CDR1 LGHNA and CDR2 YNFKEQ. CDR3 region: CASSQDVTTSGTDTQYF. For the CDR3, the DNA is TGTGCCAGCAGCCAAGATGTTACGACTAGCGGGACAGATACGCAGTATTTT.

J is TRBJ2-1 and V is TRBV4-2; D possibly corresponds to TRBD2 (6 bases). In germline, CDR1 is LGHNA, CDR2 YNFKEQ. CDR3 length: 17 amino acids. V lost 1 base and J lost 4, with 17 bases in between. The CDR3 nucleotides read TGTGCCAGCAGCCAAGTCTCGGGTAGCGGAGTATACAATGAGCAGTTCTTC. Translating it yields CASSQVSGSGVYNEQFF.

The CDR3 loop reads CAISEPGSRIQYF. The DNA for the CDR3 is TGTGCCATCAGTGAGCCGGGCTCGCGGATTCAGTACTTC. The V gene is TRBV10-3, the J gene TRBJ2-4; D uncertain. This CDR3 contains 13 residues. CDR1 and CDR2 (germline): ENHRY, SYGVKD. The V end lost 2 bases, the J end lost 10 bases, and 12 bases lay between the germline ends.